Below, one T cell receptor (beta chain) is given with its context. No antigen is known for it. With iRepertoire HTBI primers and Arm-PCR of CDR3 regions, TCR beta libraries were built. Original processing methods: The identification of 62 TRBV and 11 to 15 TRBJ segments was made across samples. TCRdb re-derived calls from the multiplex PCR reads in MiXCR, one entry per CDR3 protein. Here the V and J calls rest on TCRdb's processing, not on the authors' analysis. The repertoire holds about 470,000 distinct CDR3 sequences, with 20% to 25% as singletons. This sample was included in a study of regulatory T cells in long-lasting Graves disease. Looking at the study overall: Over-5-year antithyroid drug use with positive TSH receptor antibodies defined persistent Graves' disease in the study.

In germline, CDR1 is KGHSH, CDR2 LQKENI. This CDR3 spans 13 amino acids. Trimming pared 3 bases from V and 6 bases from J, leaving 12 bases between. Time point indicated: persistent/refractory GD, antithyroid drugs over 5 years with positive TRAb. After RNA was extracted from PBMCs, the TCR library was made from it. General study findings and limits: Newly diagnosed disease favored TRBV20-1 and TRBJ2-1 over persistent disease. Newly diagnosed patients shared 850 to 1,000 public clonotypes; persistent patients shared approximately 2,700.

Sequencing was performed on peripheral blood mononuclear cells (PBMCs), taken when the disease was refractory, from a patient treated with antithyroid drugs. The sequence derives from a female donor with Graves disease. This rearrangement joins TRBV18 to TRBJ2-7; D possibly corresponds to TRBD1 (6 bases). The CDR3 DNA reads as TGTGCCAGCTCACCTGGCCCAGGGGTCGAGCAGTACTTC. Translation: CASSPGPGVEQYF.